This T cell receptor (beta chain) appears in the sequencing data of a study of blood T cells in healthy people across ages. Study results and limitations: TCR beta diversity was tightly associated with the proportion of naive T cells.

Turning to this clonotype: The antigen is not known.

It was with a sample-barcoded 5' primer and a J-beta primer mix that a second PCR of about 6 to 12 cycles was run. Each of the cDNA molecules was tagged by a template-switch adaptor with 12 random nucleotides. TCRdb recomputed calls from the 5' RACE reads with MiXCR, one row per CDR3 protein. The profile shows 700,000 to 900,000 distinct CDR3 sequences, about 55% of them singletons. The CDR3 runs 14 residues. Germline CDR1 is SNHLY and CDR2 is FYNNEI. Total RNA was isolated from each sample in quantities of at least 5.5 micrograms. The chain is built from TRBV2 and TRBJ2-1; D is possibly TRBD1 or TRBD2 (5 bases each). The J call may not be correct, given that the DNA end is closer to TRBJ2-7. The sequence derives from a man at least 80 years old in good health. Specimen: blood. CDR3 loop: CASSTGTPRGEQYF. CDR3 DNA sequence: TGTGCCAGCAGTACCGGGACCCCGAGAGGGGAGCAGTACTTC.